Listed here are 11 T cell receptor beta chains from one sample, sequenced in a study of spatial heterogeneity in lung cancer. TCRdb reprocessed the 5' RACE reads via MiXCR and lists one record per CDR3 protein. The profile shows a few thousand distinct CDR3 sequences, 15% to 20% of them singletons. The time point is: sample taken at primary tumor resection. In each case, whole RNA from tumor, nontumor lung or frozen PBMC was sequenced unsorted. Sample: normal lung tissue next to the tumor, taken at surgery. The receptors were gathered from a male donor with early-stage non-small cell lung cancer.

This clonotype is medium-sized in the sample. The chain recombines TRBV5-1 with TRBJ2-3; D is ambiguous. The CDR3 contains 15 residues. CDR1 is SGHRS and CDR2 is YFSETQ in the germline V gene. Trimming took 0 bases from V and 0 from J, leaving 8 bases between them. CDR3 nucleotides: TGCGCCAGCAGCTTGGATCAGCCTAGCACAGATACGCAGTATTTT. Encoded protein: CASSLDQPSTDTQYF.

By its share, this clonotype is medium-sized (0.01 to 0.1%). The chain combines TRBV24-1 with TRBJ2-3; 7 bases line up with TRBD1. CDR3 length equals 15 residues. Germline CDR1 KGHDR, CDR2 SFDVKD. The trim removed 7 bases at V and 3 bases at J, leaving 9 bases unmatched. CDR3 nucleotide sequence: TGTGCCACCAGCCCCGGACAGGCCCCTACAGATACGCAGTATTTT. It codes for CATSPGQAPTDTQYF.

Sample share makes this clonotype medium-sized (0.01 to 0.1%). The chain has TRBV20-1 and TRBJ2-1; TRBD1 agrees at 10 bases. This CDR3 comprises 16 residues. V was clipped by 6 bases and J by 4 bases; unmatched bases: 12. Germline values: CDR1 DFQATT, CDR2 SNEGSKA (reference sequence). The CDR3 sequence is CSAEPPGTGAYNEQFF. CDR3 in DNA: TGCAGTGCCGAACCACCCGGGACAGGGGCTTACAATGAGCAGTTCTTC.

The chain uses TRBV4-2 and TRBJ2-2; the D is unclear. This CDR3 has 16 amino acids. The germline CDR1 and CDR2 sequences are LGHNA and YNFKEQ. Trimming shortened V by 1 base and J by 3 bases, and 12 bases separated the two germline ends. The CDR3 sequence: CASSQGSGFYTGELFF. The CDR3 DNA reads TGTGCCAGCAGCCAAGGATCTGGCTTTTACACCGGGGAGCTGTTTTTT.

This clonotype was seen repeatedly, ten times or more. The chain uses TRBV20-1 and TRBJ2-3; weak D call: TRBD2 (5 bases). The CDR3 has 15 amino acids. Trimming pared 6 bases from V and 4 bases from J, leaving 20 bases between. The germline V gene encodes CDR1 DFQATT and CDR2 SNEGSKA (reference sequence). Here the CDR3 DNA reads TGCAGTGCCCCGCTAGCTACCGCGGGCCCAGATACGCAGTATTTT. Residues: CSAPLATAGPDTQYF.

Details on this clonotype: One end of the junction varies from germline; a read error may be responsible. V gene TRBV7-7 combines with J gene TRBJ2-4; no clear D. CDR1 and CDR2 from the germline V gene are SSHAT and FNYEAQ (reference sequence). The CDR3 has 16 residues. The CDR3 region is CASSPRPPGAKNIQYF. DNA for the CDR3: TGTGCTAGCAGCCCCCGCCCCCCGGGAGCCAAAAACATTCAGTACTTC. Supplemented by reference TRBV7-7 and TRBJ2-4, the full variable domain reads GAGVSQSPRYKVTKRGQDVTLRCDPISSHATLYWYQQALGQGPEFLTYFNYEAQPDKSGLPSDRFSAERPEGSISTLTIQRTEQRDSAMYRCASSPRPPGAKNIQYFGAGTRLSVL.

This clonotype was recorded only once. DNA for the CDR3: TGTGCCAGCAGTTTAGAGGGAGCGGGGGAGACCCAGTACTTC. Translation: CASSLEGAGETQYF. The chain combines TRBV12-3 or TRBV12-4 with TRBJ2-5, with 7 nucleotides matching TRBD2. This CDR3 region has 14 residues. V was clipped by 1 base and J by 5 bases; unmatched bases: 4.

Within the sample, this clonotype is medium-sized. V usage is TRBV28 and J usage is TRBJ2-1, with 8 nucleotides matching TRBD2. CDR3 size: 13 residues. With V trimmed by 4 bases and J by 9 bases, 5 bases remained unmatched. CDR1 MDHEN and CDR2 SYDVKM come from the germline V gene. This CDR3 reads CASSWGLEVEQFF. In DNA, the CDR3 is TGTGCCAGCAGTTGGGGACTAGAGGTTGAGCAGTTCTTC.

This clonotype is medium-sized in the sample. The chain recombines TRBV20-1 with TRBJ1-5; D is uncertain. Trimming pared 6 bases from V and 2 bases from J, leaving 11 bases between. The CDR3 spans 13 residues. Germline CDR1 is DFQATT and CDR2 is SNEGSKA (reference sequence). Written as DNA, the CDR3 is TGCAGTGCCTCGGACCCAGGCAATCAGCCCCAGCATTTT. Protein: CSASDPGNQPQHF.

This clonotype counts as medium-sized. The chain combines TRBV20-1 with TRBJ2-7; D is undetermined. In germline, CDR1 is DFQATT, CDR2 SNEGSKA (reference sequence). The CDR3 consists of 13 residues. Trimming removed 3 bases from V and 2 bases from J, with 11 bases in between. The chain's CDR3 is CSASPDPAYEQYF. The CDR3 bases are TGCAGTGCTAGTCCAGACCCAGCCTACGAGCAGTACTTC.

By sample share, this clonotype is medium-sized. The chain links TRBV11-3 to TRBJ1-1, with a weak D call TRBD1 (5 bases). This CDR3 is 13 amino acids long. Germline CDR1 is SGHNT and CDR2 is YENEEA. Trimming shortened V by 1 base and J by 5 bases, and 8 bases separated the two germline ends. The CDR3 DNA reads TGTGCCAGCAGCTTAGGGGGGTTTACTGAAGCTTTCTTT. The encoded protein is CASSLGGFTEAFF.